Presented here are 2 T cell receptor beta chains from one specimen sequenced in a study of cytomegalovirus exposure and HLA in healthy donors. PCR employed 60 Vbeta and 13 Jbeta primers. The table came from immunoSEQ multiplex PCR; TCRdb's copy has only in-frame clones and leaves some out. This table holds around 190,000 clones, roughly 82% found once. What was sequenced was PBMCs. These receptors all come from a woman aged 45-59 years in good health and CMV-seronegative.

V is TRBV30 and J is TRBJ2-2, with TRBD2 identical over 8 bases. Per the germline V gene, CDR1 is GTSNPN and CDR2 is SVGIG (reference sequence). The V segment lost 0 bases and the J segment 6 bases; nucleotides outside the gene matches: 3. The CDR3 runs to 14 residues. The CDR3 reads CAWSVTGGPGELFF. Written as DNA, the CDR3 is TGTGCCTGGAGTGTGACGGGGGGGCCCGGGGAGCTGTTTTTT.

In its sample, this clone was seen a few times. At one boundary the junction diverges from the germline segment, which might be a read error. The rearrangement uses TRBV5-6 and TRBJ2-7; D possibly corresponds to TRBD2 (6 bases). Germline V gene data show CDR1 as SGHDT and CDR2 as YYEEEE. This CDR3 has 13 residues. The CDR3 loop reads CASSFTSSHEQYF. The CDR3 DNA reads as TGTGCCAGCAGCTTTACTAGCTCCCACGAGCAGTACTTC.